This passage covers 26 T cell receptor beta chains from one sample sequenced in a study of T cells in women clearing cervical HPV infection. Sequenced by immunoSEQ multiplex PCR; TCRdb stores in-frame clones only, minus some. The sample holds roughly 35,000 clones. The sequenced sample was blood buffy coat. These receptors were collected from a woman aged 18-70 years with a cervical HPV16 infection that either progressed to CIN3+ or cleared (not recorded which).

As to this clone: The CDR3 end is not reached by the read, which stops 3 residues before it; the germline J gene fills it in. The V and J genes are TRBV20-1 and TRBJ2-6; tentatively, D is TRBD1 (6 bases). V was cut by 8 bases and J by 2 bases, with 10 bases left in between. The CDR3 has 13 residues. Germline V CDR1 and CDR2: DFQATT, SNEGSKA (reference sequence). CDR3 DNA (partial): TGCAGTTTAGGGGGACCTGGGGCCAACGTC. It is translated as CSLGGPGANV. The entire CDR3 is CSLGGPGANVLTF.

Concerning this clone itself: The read is 3 residues too short to cover the CDR3 end, so that end is filled in from the germline J gene. The chain uses TRBV18 and TRBJ1-4; no clear D gene. Per the germline V gene, CDR1 is KGHSH and CDR2 is LQKENI. The CDR3 runs to 14 residues. CDR3: CASSPAEYNSPLFF. Incomplete CDR3 DNA: TGTGCCAGCTCACCAGCGGAATATAATTCACCA.

About this clone itself: The missing CDR3 end, 3 residues past where the read stops, is filled in from the germline J gene. The V gene is TRBV5-4, the J gene TRBJ1-1; tentatively, D is TRBD1 (6 bases). There are 14 residues in the CDR3. V gave up 3 bases and J gave up 1 base, with 10 bases separating them. In germline, CDR1 is SGHNT, CDR2 YYREEE (reference sequence). The chain's CDR3 is CASSWRTANTEAFF. CDR3 bases read: TGTGCCAGCAGCTGGCGGACAGCGAACACTGAA.

A remark on this clone: The read gets to within 3 residues of the CDR3 end, and the germline J gene fills in the rest. The chain is built from TRBV19 and TRBJ1-2; possible D gene TRBD1, 6 bases. CDR3 size: 18 residues. CDR1 LNHDA and CDR2 SQIVND come from the germline V gene (reference sequence). CDR3 region: CASSNQGLAGGPTDTYTF. CDR3 DNA (partial): TGTGCCAGTAGTAACCAGGGACTAGCGGGGGGGCCTACAGATACC.

To note about this clone: The read stops 3 residues short of the end of the CDR3; the missing end is completed from the germline J gene. The gene calls are TRBV18 and TRBJ2-7, with a weak D call TRBD1 (5 bases). V lost 3 bases, J lost 5 bases, and 14 bases lay in between. The CDR3 consists of 14 residues. Per the germline V gene, CDR1 is KGHSH and CDR2 is LQKENI. The CDR3 reads CASSPRGMMDEQYF. The CDR3 DNA, read in part, is TGTGCCAGCTCACCTAGGGGAATGATGGACGAG. The full variable domain, completed using reference TRBV18 and TRBJ2-7, is NAGVMQNPRHLVRRRGQEARLRCSPMKGHSHVYWYRQLPEEGLKFMVYLQKENIIDESGMPKERFSAEFPKEGPSILRIQQVVRGDSAAYFCASSPRGMMDEQYFGPGTRLTVT.

The DNA read from the CDR3 is TGCGCCAGCCCTCCCAGATGGAGTGCTAGCCCTTCCTACAATGAG. This codes for CASPPRWSASPSYNE. The whole CDR3 sequence is CASPPRWSASPSYNEQFF. V usage is TRBV4-1 and J usage is TRBJ2-1, with a tentative D call TRBD2 (5 bases). The sequenced fragment ends 3 residues before the CDR3 boundary, so the rest is inferred from the germline J gene. Per germline, CDR1 MGHRA and CDR2 YSYEKL. V was trimmed by 8 bases and J by 1 base, leaving 24 bases between them. This CDR3 spans 18 amino acids.

A word on this clone: The CDR3 end falls 3 residues outside the read, so it is completed with the germline J gene. The rearrangement uses TRBV7-8 and TRBJ2-1; 7 bases are a match to TRBD1. This CDR3 is built from 13 residues. After removal of 4 bases from V and 7 bases from J, the junction contained 4 bases not matched to a gene. CDR1 SGHVS and CDR2 FQNEAQ come from the germline V gene. The CDR3 loop is CASSSNRGNEQFF. The CDR3 bases that were read are TGTGCCAGCAGCTCCAACAGGGGAAATGAG.

With respect to this clone: The read finishes 3 residues shy of the CDR3 end, and the germline J gene is used to complete it. The V and J genes are TRBV5-6 and TRBJ1-6; 7 bases are a match to TRBD1. The germline V gene has CDR1 SGHDT and CDR2 YYEEEE. The CDR3 runs 15 residues. The V segment lost 4 bases and the J segment 9 bases; nucleotides outside the gene matches: 10. The CDR3 bases that were read are TGTGCCAGCAGCCCCGACAGGGTTCGAAGTTCACCC. Encoded protein: CASSPDRVRSSP. The whole CDR3 region reads CASSPDRVRSSPLHF. The whole variable domain, remainder taken from reference TRBV5-6 and TRBJ1-6, is DAGVTQSPTHLIKTRGQQVTLRCSPKSGHDTVSWYQQALGQGPQFIFQYYEEEERQRGNFPDRFSGHQFPNYSSELNVNALLLGDSALYLCASSPDRVRSSPLHFGNGTRLTVT.

A note on this clone: The read ends 3 residues before the CDR3 terminus; that terminus is restored from the germline J gene. The chain uses TRBV19 and TRBJ2-5; 8 bases are a match to TRBD2. This CDR3 is 15 amino acids long. Germline CDR1 is LNHDA and CDR2 is SQIVND (reference sequence). Trimming cost V 9 bases and J 1 base; bases outside gene matches: 10. CDR3 bases read: TGTGCCAGCAACCCAATAGCGGGGCCCCAAGAGACC. Protein product: CASNPIAGPQET. The complete CDR3 reads CASNPIAGPQETQYF.

Concerning this clone: Sequencing ends 3 residues short of the CDR3 end; the germline J gene provides the rest. V gene TRBV6-2 or TRBV6-3 combines with J gene TRBJ2-1, with unresolved D. The V gene's germline CDR1 is MNHEY and CDR2 SVGEGT. This CDR3 has 14 residues. Deletions cut 0 bases from V and 5 bases from J, with 8 bases between. The DNA read from the CDR3 is TGTGCCAGCAGTTACTCATGGCAAAACAATGAG. Translating it yields CASSYSWQNNE. The whole CDR3 region reads CASSYSWQNNEQFF.

On this clone itself: Mismatch with germline at one junction end may stem from a read error. Coverage ceases 3 residues before the CDR3 finishes, and the germline J gene fills in the end. The V call is TRBV4-2, the J call TRBJ2-3; tentatively, D is TRBD1 (6 bases). CDR3 length equals 18 residues. The germline V gene has CDR1 LGHNA and CDR2 YNFKEQ. The sequenced part of the CDR3 DNA is TGCGCCAGCAGCCAAGATCGAGCTGGGACAAGCCTACTGGATACG. Translating gives CASSQDRAGTSLLDT. In full, the CDR3 reads CASSQDRAGTSLLDTQYF.

Comments on this clone: The read is 3 residues too short to cover the CDR3 end, so that end is filled in from the germline J gene. The gene calls are TRBV19 and TRBJ2-2, with D tentatively TRBD1 (6 bases). V lost 5 bases and J 6 bases, leaving 13 bases between the germline ends. The CDR3 has 14 residues. CDR1 LNHDA and CDR2 SQIVND come from the germline V gene (reference sequence). Here the CDR3 reads CASSLGGGAGELFF. The DNA read from the CDR3 is TGTGCCAGTAGTCTCGGTGGGGGCGCCGGGGAG.

CDR3 protein: CSASETPPRGETQYF. The sequenced CDR3 bases are TGCAGTGCTAGCGAAACCCCACCCCGGGGAGAGACC. The gene calls are TRBV20-1 and TRBJ2-5; D is perhaps TRBD2 (5 bases). Read data end 3 residues before the CDR3 end; the end is taken from the germline J gene. CDR1 and CDR2 (germline): DFQATT, SNEGSKA (reference sequence). V was pared by 3 bases and J by 4 bases, with 18 bases between. This CDR3 has 15 residues.

With regard to this clone: The read comes to an end 3 residues before the CDR3 does, leaving the germline J gene to fill in the end. V gene TRBV6-1 combines with J gene TRBJ2-2; no firm D call. This CDR3 has 14 amino acids. Per germline, CDR1 MNHNS and CDR2 SASEGT. The sequenced part of the CDR3 DNA is TGTGCCAGCAGTGAGGATGCAACTAATGAAAAG. It encodes CASSEDATNEK. The whole CDR3 region reads CASSEDATNEKLFF.

Note on this clone: Coverage ceases 3 residues before the CDR3 finishes, and the germline J gene fills in the end. The gene calls are TRBV20-1 and TRBJ2-4; D unclear. The length of the CDR3 is 13 residues. Germline V gene sequence: CDR1 DFQATT, CDR2 SNEGSKA (reference sequence). The V end was cut by 3 bases, the J end by 0 bases, with 6 bases between. Incomplete CDR3 DNA: TGCAGTGCTAGTTCTGTAGCCAAAAACATT. Protein: CSASSVAKNI. Given in full, the CDR3 is CSASSVAKNIQYF.

As to this clone: The read halts 3 residues ahead of the CDR3 end, with the missing end drawn from the germline J gene. V gene TRBV7-2 combines with J gene TRBJ2-1; TRBD2 agrees at 7 bases. The CDR3 contains 16 residues. V was clipped by 0 bases and J by 0 bases; unmatched bases: 2. CDR1 and CDR2 (germline): SGHTA, FQGNSA. The chain's CDR3 is CASSLAGGGSYNEQFF. Partial CDR3 DNA: TGTGCCAGCAGCTTAGCGGGGGGGGGCTCCTACAATGAG.

Points on this clone: The missing CDR3 end, 3 residues past where the read stops, is filled in from the germline J gene. The chain couples TRBV5-1 to TRBJ1-1, with D tentatively TRBD1 (5 bases). Per germline, CDR1 SGHRS and CDR2 YFSETQ. The V and J ends lost 6 bases and 1 base respectively, with 13 bases between them. The length of the CDR3 is 14 residues. CDR3 bases read: TGCGCCAGCACCGCGGGACTCGAGAACACTGAA. Translating it yields CASTAGLENTE. The entire CDR3 protein reads CASTAGLENTEAFF.

Concerning this clone itself: The CDR3 end lies 3 residues beyond the end of the read and is filled in from the germline J gene. This chain connects TRBV6-1 to TRBJ2-7, with D possibly matching TRBD2 (7 bases). CDR3 length: 14 residues. Trimming took 2 bases from V and 5 from J, leaving 13 bases between them. Per the germline V gene, CDR1 is MNHNS and CDR2 is SASEGT. The CDR3 here is CASSESGGHDEQYF. The CDR3 bases that were read are TGTGCCAGCAGTGAATCGGGGGGACACGACGAG.

Worth noting for this clone: The read finishes 3 residues shy of the CDR3 end, and the germline J gene is used to complete it. The rearrangement links TRBV18 to TRBJ1-2, with a tentative D call TRBD1 (5 bases). Trimming removed 0 bases at V and 1 base at J, with 9 bases between. The CDR3 spans 15 residues. The germline V gene encodes CDR1 KGHSH and CDR2 LQKENI. This CDR3 reads CASSPPPQGNYGYTF. The part of the CDR3 DNA that was read is TGTGCCAGCTCACCACCCCCGCAGGGTAACTATGGC.

As concerns this clone: The CDR3 end falls 3 residues outside the read, so it is completed with the germline J gene. The chain recombines TRBV12-3 or TRBV12-4 with TRBJ2-1, with TRBD2 matching 8 bases. The CDR3 extends over 13 amino acids. The J segment lost 2 bases and the V segment lost 7 bases, leaving 1 base of the junction unmatched. This CDR3 reads CASTGGTYNEQFF. The CDR3 DNA, read in part, is TGTGCCAGCACGGGGGGGACCTACAATGAG.

The CDR3 sequence: CSAGGTNTGELFF. CDR3 DNA (partial): TGCAGCGCCGGGGGGACCAACACCGGGGAG. The rearrangement links TRBV29-1 to TRBJ2-2, with TRBD2 matching 7 bases. The DNA ends 3 residues before the CDR3 does, and the rest of the CDR3 is filled in from the germline J gene. The J segment lost 2 bases and the V segment lost 7 bases, leaving 4 bases of the junction unmatched. Germline V gives CDR1 SQVTM, CDR2 ANQGSEA. The CDR3 spans 13 residues.

Comments on this clone: The read ends 3 residues shy of where the CDR3 ends; the end is completed using the germline J gene. The chain uses TRBV20-1 and TRBJ2-7; 9 bases map to TRBD1. Germline assignment: CDR1 DFQATT and CDR2 SNEGSKA (reference sequence). This CDR3 has 14 amino acids. Trimming removed 4 bases from V and 2 bases from J; junction bases left unmatched: 6. The CDR3 sequence: CSANLDRGAYEQYF. Incomplete CDR3 DNA: TGCAGTGCTAATCTGGACAGGGGAGCCTACGAG.

With respect to this clone: The CDR3 extends 3 residues past the end of the read, so its final part is completed from the germline J gene. The chain has TRBV6-7 and TRBJ2-1; TRBD2 matches 8 bases. TRBV6-7 is known as an ORF, though its function is uncertain. The CDR3 is 16 amino acids. V shed 0 bases, J shed 6 bases, and the junction held 7 bases outside the gene matches. The CDR3 region is CASSYSGRGGVNEQFF. The CDR3 bases that were read are TGTGCCAGCAGTTACTCGGGACGGGGGGGCGTCAATGAG.

In the case of this clone: Sequencing ends 3 residues short of the CDR3 end; the germline J gene provides the rest. V and J are TRBV5-1 and TRBJ2-3; the match to TRBD2 covers 7 bases. J lost 6 bases, V lost 0 bases, and 4 bases had no gene match. Germline V CDR1 and CDR2: SGHRS, YFSETQ. This CDR3 has 14 amino acids. The CDR3 spells CASSLGTRTDTQYF. The part of the CDR3 DNA that was read is TGCGCCAGCAGCTTGGGGACTAGAACGGATACG.

A remark on this clone: The read ends 3 residues early relative to the CDR3; the germline J gene fills the gap. The J gene is TRBJ2-3, the V gene TRBV6-2 or TRBV6-3; TRBD1 matches at 9 bases. The CDR3 has 16 amino acids. Germline CDR1 is MNHEY and CDR2 is SVGEGT. CDR3 DNA (partial): TGTGCCAGCAGCCTACAGGGGGCTGGTGGCAATCAGCCG. Translated: CASSLQGAGGNQP. The whole CDR3 sequence reads CASSLQGAGGNQPQYF.

A word on this clone: The CDR3 is cut off 3 residues early in the read; its end comes from the germline J gene. The gene calls are TRBV19 and TRBJ2-3; TRBD2 aligns across 10 bases. The V gene's germline CDR1 is LNHDA and CDR2 SQIVND (reference sequence). The CDR3 sequence is 15 residues long. CDR3 DNA (partial): TGTGCCAGTAGTATAATAGCGGGAGGCAATCAGCCG. Protein sequence: CASSIIAGGNQP. The whole CDR3 reads CASSIIAGGNQPQYF.